The rows below give T cell receptor beta chains drawn from one sample of a study of shared clonotypes between healthy human individuals. Profiled with immunoSEQ multiplex PCR; TCRdb holds only in-frame clones, not every one. The top ten hold around 0.47% of the sample, which has about 1.5 million clones, approximately 98% seen once. Material for sequencing was naive CD4+ T cells sorted from blood. Every receptor here comes from a man under 40 in good health. CDR3s include the opening cysteine and the closing phenylalanine or tryptophan. The D gene is left open where the match is weak. The size of a clone is reported for some rows only, either as once, few or many, or as a class for expanded clones.

v_call	d_call	clone_size	j_call	cdr3_aa	cdr3_nt
TRBV7-8	NA	NA	TRBJ1-2	CASSLDPSYAGGYTF	TGTGCCAGCAGCTTAGATCCAAGCTATGCGGGTGGCTACACCTTC
TRBV5-1	NA	NA	TRBJ2-1	CASSRPVGAGANNEQFF	TGCGCCAGCAGCAGACCTGTCGGGGCAGGGGCGAACAATGAGCAGTTCTTC
TRBV4-2	NA	NA	TRBJ2-5	CASSPRTTQETQYF	TGTGCCAGCAGCCCCCGAACGACCCAAGAGACCCAGTACTTC
TRBV5-4	NA	NA	TRBJ2-1	CASSLPGLGRDEQFF	TGTGCCAGCAGCTTACCCGGTTTGGGGAGAGATGAGCAGTTCTTC
TRBV6-6	NA	NA	TRBJ2-3	CASKQLVAGSDTQYF	TGTGCCAGCAAACAGTTGGTGGCGGGGTCAGATACGCAGTATTTT
TRBV7-9	NA	NA	TRBJ1-1	CASSFGALMNTEAFF	TGTGCCAGCAGCTTTGGGGCACTCATGAACACTGAAGCTTTCTTT
TRBV28	TRBD2	NA	TRBJ2-7	CASTIGTSSYEQYF	TGTGCCAGTACGATTGGGACTAGCAGCTACGAGCAGTACTTC
TRBV28	TRBD1	NA	TRBJ2-5	CASSLSGQGEETQYF	TGTGCCAGCAGTTTATCGGGGCAGGGGGAAGAGACCCAGTACTTC
TRBV18	TRBD1	NA	TRBJ2-7	CASSPLSGTGSEEQYF	TGTGCCAGCTCACCACTATCCGGGACAGGTTCGGAAGAGCAGTACTTC
TRBV11-2	NA	NA	TRBJ2-3	CASSFWDPHTQYF	TGTGCCAGCAGCTTTTGGGACCCACATACGCAGTATTTT
TRBV7-2	NA	NA	TRBJ2-7	CASSQGLPYEQYF	TGTGCCAGCAGCCAGGGACTCCCCTACGAGCAGTACTTC
TRBV18	TRBD1	NA	TRBJ2-1	CASSPARGSYNEQFF	TGTGCCAGCTCACCCGCCAGGGGGTCCTACAATGAGCAGTTCTTC
TRBV5-5	NA	NA	TRBJ2-3	CASNLIPGGTDTQYF	TGTGCCAGCAACCTAATTCCAGGGGGGACAGATACGCAGTATTTT
TRBV27	TRBD2	NA	TRBJ2-1	CASSTRRPTSGLGREQFF	TGTGCCAGCAGTACCCGTCGCCCTACTAGCGGGCTGGGACGAGAGCAGTTCTTC
TRBV10-3	TRBD2	NA	TRBJ2-3	CAIRRTSGREGPDTQYF	TGTGCCATCAGAAGGACTAGCGGGAGAGAGGGTCCAGATACGCAGTATTTT
TRBV5-5	NA	NA	TRBJ2-5	CASSLLHSWAAETQYF	TGTGCCAGCAGCTTGTTACATAGTTGGGCCGCTGAGACCCAGTACTTC
TRBV5-1	TRBD1	NA	TRBJ2-3	CASSADRRPTDTQYF	TGCGCCAGCAGCGCGGACAGGCGACCCACAGATACGCAGTATTTT
TRBV5-6	NA	NA	TRBJ2-1	CASSLVWEFSRRRHEQFF	TGTGCCAGCAGCTTGGTGTGGGAGTTCTCAAGGCGGCGACACGAGCAGTTCTTC
TRBV5-1	NA	NA	TRBJ1-2	CASSLDGTRGYTF	TGCGCCAGCAGCTTGGATGGGACTCGCGGCTACACCTTC
TRBV5-1	TRBD1	NA	TRBJ2-7	CASSRDRDTYEQYF	TGCGCCAGCAGCAGAGACAGGGACACCTACGAGCAGTACTTC
TRBV7-8	NA	NA	TRBJ2-1	CASGTYRDNEQFF	TGTGCCAGCGGGACCTACAGGGACAATGAGCAGTTCTTC
TRBV5-4	TRBD2	once	TRBJ2-3	CASSSATSGPHLTKDTQYF	TGTGCCAGCAGCTCTGCCACTAGCGGGCCACACCTCACCAAAGATACGCAGTATTTT
TRBV30	NA	NA	TRBJ1-3	CAWSPGASLWNTIYF	TGTGCCTGGAGCCCCGGGGCCAGCCTTTGGAACACCATATATTTT
TRBV28	NA	NA	TRBJ2-1	CASRTTRKEQFF	TGTGCCAGCAGAACCACCCGGAAGGAGCAGTTCTTC
TRBV5-4	TRBD2	few	TRBJ2-2	CASSLASGRTGELFF	TGTGCCAGCAGCTTGGCTAGCGGGAGAACCGGGGAGCTGTTTTTT
TRBV18	TRBD1	NA	TRBJ2-1	CASSPRDRQAALGEQFF	TGTGCCAGCTCACCCAGGGACAGGCAAGCCGCACTCGGTGAGCAGTTCTTC
TRBV20-1	NA	once	TRBJ2-7	CSASLYEQYF	TGCAGTGCTAGTTTATACGAGCAGTACTTC
TRBV19	TRBD2	NA	TRBJ2-7	CASSMGLANNYEQYF	TGTGCCAGTAGTATGGGACTAGCGAATAACTACGAGCAGTACTTC
TRBV5-4	NA	NA	TRBJ2-7	CASSPLSGGIHEQYF	TGTGCCAGCAGCCCCCTAAGTGGGGGCATCCACGAGCAGTACTTC
TRBV7-2	NA	NA	TRBJ2-5	CASSLPPGHTQYF	TGTGCCAGCAGCTTGCCCCCGGGTCATACCCAGTACTTC
TRBV25-1	NA	NA	TRBJ2-3	CASSDLSGRGTDTQYF	TGTGCCAGCAGTGATTTGTCGGGGCGGGGCACAGATACGCAGTATTTT
TRBV5-5	TRBD1	NA	TRBJ2-7	CASSFPGQGAFPDSYEQYF	TGTGCCAGCAGCTTCCCGGGACAGGGGGCCTTTCCAGACTCCTACGAGCAGTACTTC
TRBV19	NA	NA	TRBJ2-7	CASSIGGTIGRYEQYF	TGTGCCAGTAGTATCGGCGGGACGATCGGACGTTACGAGCAGTACTTC